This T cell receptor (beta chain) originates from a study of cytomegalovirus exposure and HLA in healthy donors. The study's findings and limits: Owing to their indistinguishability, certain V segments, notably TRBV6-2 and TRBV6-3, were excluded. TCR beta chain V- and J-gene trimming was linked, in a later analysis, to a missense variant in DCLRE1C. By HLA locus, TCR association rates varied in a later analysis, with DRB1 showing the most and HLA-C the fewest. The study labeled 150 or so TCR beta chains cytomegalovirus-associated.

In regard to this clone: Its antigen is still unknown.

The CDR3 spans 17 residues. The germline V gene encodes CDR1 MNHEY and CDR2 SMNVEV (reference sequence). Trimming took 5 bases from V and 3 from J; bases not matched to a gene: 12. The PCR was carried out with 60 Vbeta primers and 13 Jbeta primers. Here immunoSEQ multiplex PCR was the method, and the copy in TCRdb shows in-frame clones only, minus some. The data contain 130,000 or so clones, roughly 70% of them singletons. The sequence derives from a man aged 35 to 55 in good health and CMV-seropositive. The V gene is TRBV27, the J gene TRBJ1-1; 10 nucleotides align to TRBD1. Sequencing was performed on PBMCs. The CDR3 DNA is TGTGCCAGCAGTCACCTAATGGGACAGGGGAGGGACACTGAAGCTTTCTTT. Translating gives CASSHLMGQGRDTEAFF.